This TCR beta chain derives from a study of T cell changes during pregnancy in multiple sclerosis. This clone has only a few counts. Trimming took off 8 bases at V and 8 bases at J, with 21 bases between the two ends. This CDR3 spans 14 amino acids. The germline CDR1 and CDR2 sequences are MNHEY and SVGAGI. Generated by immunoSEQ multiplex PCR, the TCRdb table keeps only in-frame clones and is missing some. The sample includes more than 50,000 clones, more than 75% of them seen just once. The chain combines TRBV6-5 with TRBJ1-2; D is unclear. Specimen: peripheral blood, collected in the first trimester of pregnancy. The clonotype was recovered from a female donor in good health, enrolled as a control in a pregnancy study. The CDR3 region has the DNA TGTGCCAGCGGTCCCGGTGGGAGGGCGGAGGGCTACACCTTC. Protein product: CASGPGGRAEGYTF.